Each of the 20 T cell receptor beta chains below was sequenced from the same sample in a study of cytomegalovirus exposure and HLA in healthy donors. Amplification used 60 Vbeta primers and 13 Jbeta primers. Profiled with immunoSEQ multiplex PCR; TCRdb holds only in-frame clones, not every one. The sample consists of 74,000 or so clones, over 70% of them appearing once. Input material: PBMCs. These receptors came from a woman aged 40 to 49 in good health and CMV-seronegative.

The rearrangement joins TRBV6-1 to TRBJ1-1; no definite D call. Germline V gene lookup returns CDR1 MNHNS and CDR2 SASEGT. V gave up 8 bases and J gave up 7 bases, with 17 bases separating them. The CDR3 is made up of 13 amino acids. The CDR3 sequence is CASPSPRAGEAFF. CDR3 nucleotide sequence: TGTGCCAGCCCCTCCCCGAGGGCCGGTGAAGCTTTCTTT.

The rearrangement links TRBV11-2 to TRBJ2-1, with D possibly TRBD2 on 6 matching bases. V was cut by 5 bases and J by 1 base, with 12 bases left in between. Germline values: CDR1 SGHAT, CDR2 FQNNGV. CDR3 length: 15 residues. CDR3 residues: CASSRWAGSYNEQFF. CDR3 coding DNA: TGTGCCAGCAGCCGGTGGGCGGGGTCCTACAATGAGCAGTTCTTC.

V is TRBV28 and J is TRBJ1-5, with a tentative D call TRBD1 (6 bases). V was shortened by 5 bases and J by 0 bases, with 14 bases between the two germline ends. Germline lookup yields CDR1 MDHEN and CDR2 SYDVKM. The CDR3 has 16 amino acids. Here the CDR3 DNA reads TGTGCCAGCAGTCCCCGGACAGTTAATAGCAATCAGCCCCAGCATTTT. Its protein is CASSPRTVNSNQPQHF.

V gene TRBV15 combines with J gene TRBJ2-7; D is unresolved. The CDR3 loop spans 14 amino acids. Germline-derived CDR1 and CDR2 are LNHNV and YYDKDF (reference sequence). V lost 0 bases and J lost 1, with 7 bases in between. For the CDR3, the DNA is TGTGCCACCAGCAGAGATTCGGGTTCCTACGAGCAGTACTTC. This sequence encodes CATSRDSGSYEQYF. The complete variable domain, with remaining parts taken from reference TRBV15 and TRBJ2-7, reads DAMVIQNPRYQVTQFGKPVTLSCSQTLNHNVMYWYQQKSSQAPKLLFHYYDKDFNNEADTPDNFQSRRPNTSFCFLDIRSPGLGDTAMYLCATSRDSGSYEQYFGPGTRLTVT.

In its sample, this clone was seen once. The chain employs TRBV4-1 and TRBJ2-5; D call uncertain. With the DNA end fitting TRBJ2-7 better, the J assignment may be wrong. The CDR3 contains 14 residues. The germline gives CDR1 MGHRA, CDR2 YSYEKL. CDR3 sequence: CASSQEGSDYEQYF. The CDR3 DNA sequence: TGCGCCAGCAGCCAAGAAGGGTCGGACTACGAGCAGTACTTC.

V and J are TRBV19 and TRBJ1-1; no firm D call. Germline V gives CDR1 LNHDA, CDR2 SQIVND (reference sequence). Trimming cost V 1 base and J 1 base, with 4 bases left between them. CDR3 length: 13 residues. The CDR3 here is CASSIAKNTEAFF. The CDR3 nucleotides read TGTGCCAGTAGTATAGCCAAGAACACTGAAGCTTTCTTT.

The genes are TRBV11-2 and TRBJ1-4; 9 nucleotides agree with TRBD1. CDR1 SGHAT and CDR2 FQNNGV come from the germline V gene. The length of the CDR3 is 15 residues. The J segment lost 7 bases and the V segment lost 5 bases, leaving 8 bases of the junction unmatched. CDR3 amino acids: CASSPGTGHGEKLFF. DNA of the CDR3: TGTGCCAGCAGCCCCGGGACAGGGCACGGTGAAAAACTGTTTTTT.

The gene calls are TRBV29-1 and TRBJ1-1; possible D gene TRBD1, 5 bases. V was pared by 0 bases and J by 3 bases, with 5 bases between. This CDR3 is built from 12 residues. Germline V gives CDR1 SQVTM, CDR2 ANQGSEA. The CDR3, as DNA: TGCAGCGTTGAAGACAGGGACACTGAAGCTTTCTTT. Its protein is CSVEDRDTEAFF.

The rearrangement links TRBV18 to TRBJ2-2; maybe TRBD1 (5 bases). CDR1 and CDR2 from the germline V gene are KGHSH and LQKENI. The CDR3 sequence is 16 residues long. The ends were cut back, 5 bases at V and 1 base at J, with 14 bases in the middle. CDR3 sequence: CASSTTSTVNTGELFF. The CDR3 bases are TGTGCCAGCTCAACAACCTCGACAGTGAACACCGGGGAGCTGTTTTTT.

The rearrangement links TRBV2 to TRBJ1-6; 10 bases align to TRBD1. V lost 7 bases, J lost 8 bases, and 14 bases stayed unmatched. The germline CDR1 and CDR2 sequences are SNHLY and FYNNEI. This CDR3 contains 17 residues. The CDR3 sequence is CASTNRDRGFIDSPLHF. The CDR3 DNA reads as TGTGCCAGCACCAACCGGGACAGGGGTTTTATAGATTCACCCCTCCACTTT.

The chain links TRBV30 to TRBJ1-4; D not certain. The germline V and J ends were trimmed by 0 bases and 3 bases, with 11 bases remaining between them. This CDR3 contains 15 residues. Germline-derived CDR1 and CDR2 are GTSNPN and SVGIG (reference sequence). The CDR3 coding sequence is TGTGCCTGGAGTGTACTTAGGAGTGCTAATGAAAAACTGTTTTTT. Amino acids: CAWSVLRSANEKLFF.

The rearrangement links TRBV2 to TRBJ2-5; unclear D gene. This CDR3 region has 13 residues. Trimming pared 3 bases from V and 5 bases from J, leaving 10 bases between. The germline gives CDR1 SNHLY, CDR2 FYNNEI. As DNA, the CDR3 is TGTGCCAGCAGTGATTCCGAGCTGGAGACCCAGTACTTC. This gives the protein CASSDSELETQYF.

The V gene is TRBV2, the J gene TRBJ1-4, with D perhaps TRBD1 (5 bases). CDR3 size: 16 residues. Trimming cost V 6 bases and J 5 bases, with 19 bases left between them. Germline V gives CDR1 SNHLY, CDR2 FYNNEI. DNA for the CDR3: TGTGCCAGCAGGCCCGGGGGGGGAGCTGAGAATGAAAAACTGTTTTTT. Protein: CASRPGGGAENEKLFF.

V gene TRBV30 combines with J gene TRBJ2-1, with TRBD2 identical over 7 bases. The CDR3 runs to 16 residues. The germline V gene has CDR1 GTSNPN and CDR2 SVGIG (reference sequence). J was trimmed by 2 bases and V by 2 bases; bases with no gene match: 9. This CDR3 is CAWSTPGRGTYNEQFF. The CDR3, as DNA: TGTGCCTGGAGTACCCCGGGGAGGGGAACCTACAATGAGCAGTTCTTC. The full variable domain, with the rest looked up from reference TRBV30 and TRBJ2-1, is SQTIHQWPATLVQPVGSPLSLECTVEGTSNPNLYWYRQAAGRGLQLLFYSVGIGQISSEVPQNLSASRPQDRQFILSSKKLLLSDSGFYLCAWSTPGRGTYNEQFFGPGTRLTVL.

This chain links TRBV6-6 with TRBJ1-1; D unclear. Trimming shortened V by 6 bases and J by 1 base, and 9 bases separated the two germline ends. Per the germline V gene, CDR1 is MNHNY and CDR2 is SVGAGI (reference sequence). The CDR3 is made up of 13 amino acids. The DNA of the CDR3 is TGTGCCAGCAGGCCGGAGTGGAACACTGAAGCTTTCTTT. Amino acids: CASRPEWNTEAFF.

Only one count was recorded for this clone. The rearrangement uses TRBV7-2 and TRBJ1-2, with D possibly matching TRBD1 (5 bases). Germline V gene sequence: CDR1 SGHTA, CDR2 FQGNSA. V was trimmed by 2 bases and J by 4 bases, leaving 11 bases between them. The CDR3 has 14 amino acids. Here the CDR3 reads CASSLQGSLYGYTF. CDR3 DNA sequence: TGTGCCAGCAGCTTACAGGGATCCCTCTATGGCTACACCTTC.

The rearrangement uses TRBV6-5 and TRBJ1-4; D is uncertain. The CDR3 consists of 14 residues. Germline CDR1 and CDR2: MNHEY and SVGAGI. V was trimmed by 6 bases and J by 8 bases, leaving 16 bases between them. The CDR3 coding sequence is TGTGCCAGCAGCCCCAATGGTTTGCGAGAAAAACTGTTTTTT. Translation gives CASSPNGLREKLFF.

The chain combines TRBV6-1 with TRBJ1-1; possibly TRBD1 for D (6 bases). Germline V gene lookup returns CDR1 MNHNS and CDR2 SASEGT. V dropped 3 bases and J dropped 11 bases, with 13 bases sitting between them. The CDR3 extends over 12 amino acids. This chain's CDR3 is CASSEGALGAFF. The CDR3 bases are TGTGCCAGCAGTGAGGGGGCCCTTGGGGCTTTCTTT.

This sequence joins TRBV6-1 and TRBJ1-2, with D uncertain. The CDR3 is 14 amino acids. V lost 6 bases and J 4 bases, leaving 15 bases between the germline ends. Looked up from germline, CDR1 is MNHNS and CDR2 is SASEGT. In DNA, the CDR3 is TGTGCCAGCAGCCCCCGGGGAGACCTCTATGGCTACACCTTC. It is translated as CASSPRGDLYGYTF.

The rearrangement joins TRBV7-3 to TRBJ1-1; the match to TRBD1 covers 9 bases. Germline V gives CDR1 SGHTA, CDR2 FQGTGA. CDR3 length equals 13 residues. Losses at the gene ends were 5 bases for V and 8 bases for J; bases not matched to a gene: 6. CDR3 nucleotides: TGTGCCAGCAGCCGTACGGGGACAGGGGAAGCTTTCTTT. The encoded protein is CASSRTGTGEAFF.